The present TCR beta chain was sequenced within a study of T cell responses to AZD1222 COVID-19 vaccine. Study summary: Pooled together were second doses at about 4 or about 12 weeks.

The protocol was immunoSEQ multiplex PCR, while the TCRdb copy is restricted to in-frame clones and leaves out a portion. The sample carries 84,000 or so clones, over 70% recorded once. Trimming took 1 base from V and 2 from J, leaving 3 bases between them. This CDR3 is built from 12 residues. Germline CDR1 reads SGHTA; CDR2 reads FQGNSA. With respect to this clone: Its antigen is currently unknown.

Whole-study results and caveats: Spike-specific TCR depth and breadth grew after two AZD1222 doses. Donors, mostly white British, included more females; clonal diversity was possibly underestimated. Repertoires in all cases were sampled only once the peak T cell response had passed.

Sequenced here: peripheral blood, sampled on day 0 of AZD1222 vaccination. The TCR comes from an adult in good health. The rearrangement uses TRBV7-2 and TRBJ2-7; D unclear. Here the CDR3 reads CASSLGAYEQYF. The CDR3 coding sequence is TGTGCCAGCAGCTTAGGGGCCTACGAGCAGTACTTC. Filled out from reference TRBV7-2 and TRBJ2-7, the complete variable domain reads GAGVSQSPSNKVTEKGKDVELRCDPISGHTALYWYRQSLGQGLEFLIYFQGNSAPDKSGLPSDRFSAERTGGSVSTLTIQRTQQEDSAVYLCASSLGAYEQYFGPGTRLTVT.